The sequence of this TCR beta chain was determined in a study of blood T cell repertoires in COVID-19. Produced via immunoSEQ multiplex PCR; TCRdb's table is partial and in-frame only. The sample records a few hundred thousand clones, roughly 90% being singletons. The CDR3 covers 15 residues. The germline CDR1 and CDR2 sequences are MRHNA and SNTAGT. The V and J ends lost 6 bases and 7 bases, in that order; junction bases with no gene match: 10. This rearrangement joins TRBV6-4 to TRBJ2-2, with 8 bases matching TRBD2. The sequenced sample consisted of peripheral blood. This receptor was taken from a woman younger than 45 with COVID-19, enrolled during active disease. Written as DNA, the CDR3 is TGTGCCAGCAGCCGTGCAGCGGGAGCCGACGGGGAGCTGTTTTTT. It yields the protein CASSRAAGADGELFF.